This TCR beta chain is drawn from a study of blood T cell repertoires in COVID-19 (dated by TCRdb to about 2020). For the wider study: The collaborator samples originated in the United States, Italy and Spain and spanned the acute and convalescent phases of COVID-19. The repertoires were made available in a free public database intended to serve as a resource for research on the immune response to SARS-CoV-2. Where available, HLA class I and class II types were taken from metadata supplied by the sample provider and were not determined by assay-based typing. The material from the prospective study consisted of cDNA or gDNA derived from T cells, B-cell-depleted T cells, or PBMCs. Deeply sampled blood TCRbeta repertoires from subjects exposed to, actively infected with, or recovered from COVID-19 were included in the dataset. Sample metadata almost always included a de-identified subject ID, COVID-19 status, age in years and sex. The samples were drawn from two sources: the first 160 participants of the ongoing ImmuneRACE study, and approximately 1,300 subjects contributed by 6 global collaborators. Results the study describes overall, beyond this receptor: Clinical and demographic metadata were provided uncurated, with the amount varying by source and participant.

TCRbeta CDR3 regions were amplified from genomic DNA by means of the immunoSEQ Assay, a bias-controlled multiplex PCR. The paper's processing steps were these. The number of nucleated cells in each sample was estimated by amplification of reference gene primers within the assay. To quantify the absolute abundance of each unique TCRbeta CDR3 rearrangement, sequence reads were collapsed and filtered. Productive Simpson clonality was computed per sample as the square root of Simpson's diversity index over productive rearrangements. Not all clones reach the TCRdb copy of this immuneACCESS table, which keeps in-frame sequences only. Checked studies attribute under half of the gap to unresolved V genes and leave the rest unexplained. That table is the source of V, J and clone size, and D and trimming were worked out from the DNA. This sample gives approximately 330,000 clones in total; approximately 90% of them show up just once. The top ten clones comprise around 9.9% of the sample.

In Seattle, one collaborating source enrolled patients while the infection was active and tracked those patients longitudinally over the course of disease. Collaborating institutions collected whole blood in K2EDTA tubes following their own protocols. For TCRbeta analysis, collaborator samples were shipped as frozen whole blood, as isolated PBMCs, or as DNA extracted from either sample type. With respect to this clone: Its antigen is still unknown. No per-base quality is available; no much larger clone lies one base away.

CDR1 MNHEY and CDR2 SMNVEV are derived from the germline V gene (reference sequence). The germline ends are 14 bases apart after V is trimmed by 5 bases and J by 0 bases. There are 16 amino acids in the CDR3, from cysteine to phenylalanine inclusive. The DNA shown is the 48-base CDR3, in frame from base 1. The sequence was obtained from a young man with COVID-19, enrolled during active disease. The chain uses TRBV27 and TRBJ1-3, with TRBD1 as a weak D call on 5 bases. The specimen was peripheral blood. The nucleotide sequence reads as follows: TGTGCCAGCAGTCAGTCTCGACAGTCCTCTGGAAACACCATATATTTT. It encodes CASSQSRQSSGNTIYF.